This T cell receptor beta chain was profiled in a study of cytomegalovirus exposure and HLA in healthy donors. In regard to this clone: The antigen remains undetermined.

A multiplex PCR was run with 60 Vbeta primers and 13 Jbeta primers. Sequenced by immunoSEQ multiplex PCR; TCRdb stores in-frame clones only, minus some. The sample yields approximately 100,000 clones, roughly 84% seen once. V was clipped by 6 bases and J by 0 bases; unmatched bases: 12. Germline CDR1 reads SGHAT; CDR2 reads FQNNGV. This CDR3 spans 17 amino acids. Study-wide findings and caveats: In vitro experiments confirmed that three CMV-associated chains were specific for CMV antigens. Later analysis suggested most CMV-associated TCR beta chains were HLA-restricted. As immune exposure information, only CMV serostatus was available. In a later analysis, fewer than 20,000 TCR beta sequences were associated with HLA alleles at 0.05 false discovery rate.

The chain links TRBV11-2 to TRBJ2-5, with TRBD2 identical over 8 bases. This clonotype originated in a woman aged 18-29 years in good health and CMV-seronegative. Input material: PBMCs. The CDR3 nucleotides read TGTGCCAGCAGATTTAGCGGGAACCCCAACTACCAAGAGACCCAGTACTTC. This translates into CASRFSGNPNYQETQYF.